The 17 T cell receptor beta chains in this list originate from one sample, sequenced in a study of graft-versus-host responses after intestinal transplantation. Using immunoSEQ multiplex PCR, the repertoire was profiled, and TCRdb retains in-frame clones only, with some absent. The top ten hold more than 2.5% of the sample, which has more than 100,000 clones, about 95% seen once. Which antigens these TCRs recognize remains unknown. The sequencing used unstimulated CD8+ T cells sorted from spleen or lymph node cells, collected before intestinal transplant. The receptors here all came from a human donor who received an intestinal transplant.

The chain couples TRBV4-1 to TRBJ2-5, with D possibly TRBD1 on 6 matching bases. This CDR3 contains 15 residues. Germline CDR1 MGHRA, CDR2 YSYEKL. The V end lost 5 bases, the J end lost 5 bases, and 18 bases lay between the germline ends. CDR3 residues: CASSALRRGGETQYF. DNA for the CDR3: TGCGCCAGCAGCGCCCTTCGCAGGGGCGGGGAGACCCAGTACTTC.

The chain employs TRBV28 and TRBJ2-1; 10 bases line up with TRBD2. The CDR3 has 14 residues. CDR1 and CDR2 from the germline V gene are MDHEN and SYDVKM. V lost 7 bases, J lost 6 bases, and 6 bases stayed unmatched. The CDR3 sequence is CASKPSGSSNEQFF. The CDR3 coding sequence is TGTGCCAGCAAACCTAGCGGGAGCTCCAATGAGCAGTTCTTC.

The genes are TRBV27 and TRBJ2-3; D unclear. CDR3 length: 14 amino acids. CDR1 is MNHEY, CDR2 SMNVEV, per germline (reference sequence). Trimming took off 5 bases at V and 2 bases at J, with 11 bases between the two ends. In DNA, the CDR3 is TGTGCCAGCAGTACTTTAGGCCTCACAGATACGCAGTATTTT. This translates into CASSTLGLTDTQYF.

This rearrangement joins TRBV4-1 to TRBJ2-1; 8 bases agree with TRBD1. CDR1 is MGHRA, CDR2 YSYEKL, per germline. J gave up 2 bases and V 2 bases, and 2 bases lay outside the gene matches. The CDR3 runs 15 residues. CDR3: CASSQYRGAYNEQFF. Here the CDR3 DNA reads TGCGCCAGCAGCCAATACAGGGGGGCCTACAATGAGCAGTTCTTC.

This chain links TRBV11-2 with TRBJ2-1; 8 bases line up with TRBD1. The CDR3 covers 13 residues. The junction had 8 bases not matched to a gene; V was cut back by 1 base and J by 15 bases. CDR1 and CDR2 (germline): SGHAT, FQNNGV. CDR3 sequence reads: CASSLGAGGNPFF. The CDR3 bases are TGTGCCAGCAGCTTAGGGGCAGGGGGCAATCCGTTCTTC.

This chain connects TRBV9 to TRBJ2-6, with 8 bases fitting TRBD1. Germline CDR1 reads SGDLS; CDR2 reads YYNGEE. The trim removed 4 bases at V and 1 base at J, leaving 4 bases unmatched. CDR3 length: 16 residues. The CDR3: CASSRTGHSGANVLTF. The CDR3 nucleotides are TGTGCCAGCAGCAGGACAGGGCATTCTGGGGCCAACGTCCTGACTTTC.

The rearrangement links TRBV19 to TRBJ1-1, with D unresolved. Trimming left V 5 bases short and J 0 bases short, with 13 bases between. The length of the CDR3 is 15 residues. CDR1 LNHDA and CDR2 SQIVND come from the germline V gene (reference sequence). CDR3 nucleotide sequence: TGTGCCAGTAGTCCCCTTAACGGCTTGAACACTGAAGCTTTCTTT. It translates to CASSPLNGLNTEAFF. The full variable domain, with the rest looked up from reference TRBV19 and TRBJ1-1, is DGGITQSPKYLFRKEGQNVTLSCEQNLNHDAMYWYRQDPGQGLRLIYYSQIVNDFQKGDIAEGYSVSREKKESFPLTVTSAQKNPTAFYLCASSPLNGLNTEAFFGQGTRLTVV.

This CDR3 reads CASSLSAANTEAFF. CDR3 DNA sequence: TGCGCCAGCAGCTTAAGTGCCGCGAACACTGAAGCTTTCTTT. The chain recombines TRBV5-1 with TRBJ1-1; D uncertain. V lost 2 bases to trimming and J lost 1 base, with 9 bases between them. The CDR3 spans 14 residues. Germline CDR1 and CDR2: SGHRS and YFSETQ.

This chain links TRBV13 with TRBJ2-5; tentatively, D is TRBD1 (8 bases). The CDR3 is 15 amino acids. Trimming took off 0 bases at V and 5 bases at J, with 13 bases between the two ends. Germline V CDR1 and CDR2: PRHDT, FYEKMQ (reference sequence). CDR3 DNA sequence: TGTGCCAGCAGCTTAGGGGACAGGGAGGGTGAGACCCAGTACTTC. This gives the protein CASSLGDREGETQYF. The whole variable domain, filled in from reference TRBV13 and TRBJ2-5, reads AAGVIQSPRHLIKEKRETATLKCYPIPRHDTVYWYQQGPGQDPQFLISFYEKMQSDKGSIPDRFSAQQFSDYHSELNMSSLELGDSALYFCASSLGDREGETQYFGPGTRLLVL.

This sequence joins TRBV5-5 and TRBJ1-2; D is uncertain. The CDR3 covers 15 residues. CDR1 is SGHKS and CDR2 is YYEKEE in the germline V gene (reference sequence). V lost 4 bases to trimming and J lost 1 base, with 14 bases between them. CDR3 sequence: CASSPEGSSNYGYTF. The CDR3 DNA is TGTGCCAGCAGCCCCGAGGGCAGCAGTAACTATGGCTACACCTTC.

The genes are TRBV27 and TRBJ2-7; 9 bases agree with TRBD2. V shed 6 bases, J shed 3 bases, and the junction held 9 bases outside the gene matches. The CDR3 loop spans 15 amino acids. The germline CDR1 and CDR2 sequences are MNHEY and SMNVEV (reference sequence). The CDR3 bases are TGTGCCAGCAGCCTAAAGCCTAGCGGGGTCTACGAGCAGTACTTC. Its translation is CASSLKPSGVYEQYF.

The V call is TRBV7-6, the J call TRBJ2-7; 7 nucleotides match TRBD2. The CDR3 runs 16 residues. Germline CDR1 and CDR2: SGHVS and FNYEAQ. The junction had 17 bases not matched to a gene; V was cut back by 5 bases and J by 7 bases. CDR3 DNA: TGTGCCAGCAGCCCGGCGAGGGAAGCGGGGTTCTGGGAGCAGTACTTC. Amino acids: CASSPAREAGFWEQYF. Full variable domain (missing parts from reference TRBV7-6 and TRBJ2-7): GAGVSQSPRYKVTKRGQDVALRCDPISGHVSLYWYRQALGQGPEFLTYFNYEAQQDKSGLPNDRFSAERPEGSISTLTIQRTEQRDSAMYRCASSPAREAGFWEQYFGPGTRLTVT.

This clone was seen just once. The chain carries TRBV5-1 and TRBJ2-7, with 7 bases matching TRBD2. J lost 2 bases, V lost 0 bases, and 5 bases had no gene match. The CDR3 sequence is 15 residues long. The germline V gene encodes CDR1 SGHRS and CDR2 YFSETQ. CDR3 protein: CASSLAPSGTYEQYF. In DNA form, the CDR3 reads TGCGCCAGCAGCTTGGCTCCTAGCGGTACCTACGAGCAGTACTTC.

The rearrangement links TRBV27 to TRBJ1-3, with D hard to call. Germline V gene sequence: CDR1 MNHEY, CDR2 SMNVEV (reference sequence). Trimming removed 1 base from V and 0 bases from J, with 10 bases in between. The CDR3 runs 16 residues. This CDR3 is CASSLLPGISGNTIYF. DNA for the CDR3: TGTGCCAGCAGTTTATTACCTGGGATCTCTGGAAACACCATATATTTT.

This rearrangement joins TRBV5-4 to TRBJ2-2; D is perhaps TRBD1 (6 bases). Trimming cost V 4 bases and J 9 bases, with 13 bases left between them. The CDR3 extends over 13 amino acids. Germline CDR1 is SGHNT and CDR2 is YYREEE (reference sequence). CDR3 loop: CASSLTGDRELFF. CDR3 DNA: TGTGCCAGCAGCCTGACAGGTGATCGGGAGCTGTTTTTT.

Written as DNA, the CDR3 is TGTGCCAGCAGCGTAGTGGAGGGAAGGAACACTGAAGCTTTCTTT. It yields the protein CASSVVEGRNTEAFF. This rearrangement joins TRBV9 to TRBJ1-1; D is uncertain. Trimming pared 0 bases from V and 1 base from J, leaving 10 bases between. This CDR3 is 15 amino acids long. Germline V lookup: CDR1 SGDLS, CDR2 YYNGEE.

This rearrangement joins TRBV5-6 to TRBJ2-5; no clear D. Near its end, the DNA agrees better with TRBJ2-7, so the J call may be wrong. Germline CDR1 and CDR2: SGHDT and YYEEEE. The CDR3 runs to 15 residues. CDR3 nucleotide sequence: TGTGCCAGCAGCTTGCAACTAATTAGCTCCTACGAGCAGTACTTC. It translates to CASSLQLISSYEQYF.